This is a list of T cell receptor beta chains from one sample in a study of cytomegalovirus exposure and HLA in healthy donors. The repertoire was sequenced with immunoSEQ multiplex PCR; TCRdb's copy has only in-frame clones and lacks some. The table includes some 110,000 clones, roughly four fifths detected once. The sequenced material came from PBMCs. These receptors were obtained from a male donor in good health and CMV-seropositive. The CDR3 runs from the conserved cysteine through the conserved F or W. Each record gives: J gene, V gene, D gene, clone size, CDR3 protein, CDR3 DNA. The D gene is left open where the match is weak. Some rows have no size entry. The others give once, few or many, or a class for an expanded clone.

TRBJ2-7,TRBV29-1,TRBD2,few,CSVRRPGGPGEQYF,TGCAGCGTCCGCCGCCCGGGAGGGCCGGGGGAGCAGTACTTC
TRBJ2-7,TRBV10-3,TRBD2,.,CAIRGLAGDYEQYF,TGTGCCATCAGGGGACTAGCGGGCGATTACGAGCAGTACTTC
TRBJ2-7,TRBV6-5,.,.,CASSLQGWSYEQYF,TGTGCCAGCAGTTTACAGGGTTGGTCCTACGAGCAGTACTTC
TRBJ1-4,TRBV25-1,TRBD1,.,CASSEGSGGEKLFF,TGTGCCAGCAGTGAAGGGTCAGGGGGAGAAAAACTGTTTTTT
TRBJ2-7,TRBV29-1,.,.,CSVGQAGEQYF,TGCAGCGTTGGCCAGGCAGGCGAGCAGTACTTC
TRBJ2-5,TRBV6-5,.,.,CASSIRGGASETQYF,TGTGCCAGCAGTATTAGGGGGGGGGCCTCGGAGACCCAGTACTTC
TRBJ1-2,TRBV25-1,.,few,CASSESVADSGYTF,TGTGCCAGCAGTGAATCGGTCGCTGACTCTGGCTACACCTTC
TRBJ2-7,TRBV7-9,.,.,CASSSTDGAGSYEQYF,TGTGCCAGCAGCTCCACGGACGGCGCAGGGTCCTACGAGCAGTACTTC
TRBJ2-7,TRBV6-5,TRBD2,.,CASRKDERGVYEQYF,TGTGCCAGCAGGAAAGATGAGCGGGGGGTCTACGAGCAGTACTTC
TRBJ1-2,TRBV4-3,TRBD1,.,CASSQARPGTAYGYTF,TGCGCCAGCAGCCAAGCTCGACCCGGGACAGCCTATGGCTACACCTTC
TRBJ2-7,TRBV30,TRBD2,.,CAWTGLVSYEQYF,TGTGCCTGGACGGGACTAGTCTCCTACGAGCAGTACTTC
TRBJ2-3,TRBV4-2,TRBD1,few,CASSPRGGLTQYF,TGTGCCAGCAGCCCAAGAGGGGGCCTGACGCAGTATTTT
TRBJ1-5,TRBV7-9,TRBD1,few,CASSLDRANQPQHF,TGTGCCAGCAGCCTGGACAGGGCCAATCAGCCCCAGCATTTT
TRBJ2-3,TRBV5-1,.,.,CASNGLAGLSTDTQYF,TGCGCCAGCAATGGGCTAGCCGGATTATCCACAGATACGCAGTATTTT
TRBJ2-2,TRBV5-1,TRBD2,.,CASSSEGLAGPNTGELFF,TGCGCCAGCAGCTCCGAGGGACTAGCGGGGCCGAACACCGGGGAGCTGTTTTTT
TRBJ2-3,TRBV5-4,TRBD2,.,CASSPGLAGARDTQYF,TGTGCCAGCAGCCCGGGACTAGCGGGAGCGCGAGATACGCAGTATTTT
TRBJ2-7,TRBV4-2,TRBD2,.,CASSQIGTSGEQYF,TGTGCCAGCAGCCAAATCGGGACTAGCGGGGAGCAGTACTTC
TRBJ2-7,TRBV6-6,TRBD2,once,CASSDSGGLYEQYF,TGTGCCAGCAGTGATAGCGGGGGACTCTACGAGCAGTACTTC
TRBJ2-7,TRBV19,TRBD2,.,CASRTSAGPYEQYF,TGTGCCAGTAGGACCTCAGCGGGACCCTACGAGCAGTACTTC
TRBJ1-4,TRBV2,.,.,CASSEVGGAREKLFF,TGTGCCAGCAGTGAAGTTGGGGGGGCTAGGGAAAAACTGTTTTTT
TRBJ2-7,TRBV4-3,TRBD1,few,CASSQGRQGRSREQYF,TGCGCCAGCAGCCAAGGTAGACAGGGTCGGTCGCGCGAGCAGTACTTC
TRBJ2-3,TRBV27,TRBD2,.,CASSLAGGGDTQYF,TGTGCCAGCAGTTTGGCGGGAGGGGGAGATACGCAGTATTTT
TRBJ1-6,TRBV27,.,.,CASSLYSPGYNSPLHF,TGTGCCAGCAGTTTATACAGTCCCGGCTATAATTCACCCCTCCACTTT
TRBJ2-7,TRBV19,TRBD1,.,CASSTRTGTGGNEQYF,TGTGCCAGTAGTACCCGAACTGGAACAGGGGGCAACGAGCAGTACTTC
TRBJ1-1,TRBV7-2,.,.,CASSFGGGTEAFF,TGTGCCAGCAGCTTCGGTGGTGGCACTGAAGCTTTCTTT
TRBJ1-2,TRBV6-5,TRBD1,.,CASGWDSPNYGYPF,TGTGCCAGCGGGTGGGACAGCCCTAACTATGGCTACCCCTTC
TRBJ2-6,TRBV11-2,TRBD1,.,CASSLTGAGANVLPF,TGTGCCAGCAGCTTAACAGGGGCCGGGGCCAACGTCCTGCCTTTC
TRBJ2-7,TRBV7-8,.,.,CASSLMPEQVYEQYF,TGTGCCAGCAGCTTAATGCCCGAACAGGTCTACGAGCAGTACTTC
TRBJ2-3,TRBV2,.,.,CASSPYGDTQYF,TGTGCCAGCAGTCCATACGGGGATACGCAGTATTTT
TRBJ1-2,TRBV27,.,.,CASSLHGGNYGYTF,TGTGCCAGCAGTCTTCATGGGGGGAACTATGGCTACACCTTC
TRBJ2-1,TRBV4-1,TRBD1,.,CASSQEQGTSSYNEQFF,TGCGCCAGCAGCCAAGAACAGGGGACGAGCTCCTACAATGAGCAGTTCTTC
TRBJ2-7,TRBV6-5,TRBD1,.,CASSYYDRAEQYF,TGTGCCAGCAGTTATTACGACAGGGCCGAGCAGTACTTC
TRBJ2-1,TRBV4-3,.,.,CASSQDTGSLTYNEQFF,TGCGCCAGCAGCCAAGATACGGGGTCCCTGACCTACAATGAGCAGTTCTTC
TRBJ1-1,TRBV2,.,.,CASREGYDGTEAFF,TGTGCCAGCAGGGAGGGTTATGACGGCACTGAAGCTTTCTTT
TRBJ1-1,TRBV15,.,.,CATSTTPGAEAFF,TGTGCCACCAGCACGACGCCAGGGGCTGAAGCTTTCTTT
TRBJ1-1,TRBV29-1,.,.,CSVVPPMNTEAFF,TGCAGCGTTGTTCCCCCTATGAACACTGAAGCTTTCTTT
TRBJ1-1,TRBV9,TRBD1,.,CASSAQQGVEAFF,TGTGCCAGCAGCGCGCAACAGGGGGTGGAAGCTTTCTTT
TRBJ1-1,TRBV7-3,TRBD1,.,CASSPRGGETEAFF,TGTGCCAGCAGCCCTCGAGGGGGCGAGACTGAAGCTTTCTTT
TRBJ2-1,TRBV9,.,.,CASSVRRDSYNEQFF,TGTGCCAGCAGCGTCCGCCGGGACTCTTACAATGAGCAGTTCTTC
TRBJ2-3,TRBV6-5,TRBD1,few,CASSLQGESTDTQYF,TGTGCCAGCAGTTTACAGGGGGAAAGCACAGATACGCAGTATTTT
TRBJ2-7,TRBV7-6,.,.,CASSLEYRSYEQYF,TGTGCCAGCAGCTTAGAGTACAGATCCTACGAGCAGTACTTC
TRBJ1-1,TRBV19,.,.,CASSIRGLNTEAFF,TGTGCCAGTAGTATACGAGGGTTGAACACTGAAGCTTTCTTT
TRBJ1-6,TRBV25-1,.,.,CASSEEGKWSPLHF,TGTGCCAGCAGTGAGGAGGGGAAGTGGTCACCCCTCCACTTT
TRBJ1-1,TRBV7-9,TRBD1,.,CASSPTTTGTTEAFF,TGTGCCAGCAGCCCTACCACGACAGGGACCACTGAAGCTTTCTTT
TRBJ2-3,TRBV6-6,TRBD2,.,CASSYQGTIGDTQYF,TGTGCCAGCAGTTACCAAGGGACTATAGGAGATACGCAGTATTTT
TRBJ1-2,TRBV27,.,.,CASSSVLGQLEGYTF,TGTGCCAGCAGTTCAGTCTTAGGACAGCTTGAAGGCTACACCTTC
TRBJ2-5,TRBV4-3,.,.,CASSQEGPRGRVETQYF,TGCGCCAGCAGCCAAGAGGGGCCAAGGGGCCGGGTGGAGACCCAGTACTTC
TRBJ2-1,TRBV4-1,TRBD2,.,CASSRASGGVWDEQFF,TGCGCCAGCAGCCGGGCTAGCGGGGGGGTCTGGGATGAGCAGTTCTTC
TRBJ1-5,TRBV27,.,once,CASSLSAGGNQPQHF,TGTGCCAGCAGTTTATCTGCAGGCGGCAATCAGCCCCAGCATTTT
TRBJ2-5,TRBV5-6,TRBD2,.,CATRLAGGGETQYF,TGTGCCACCCGACTAGCGGGAGGGGGGGAGACCCAGTACTTC
TRBJ2-3,TRBV7-2,.,few,CASSLVPHNADTQYF,TGTGCCAGCAGCTTAGTACCTCACAACGCAGATACGCAGTATTTT
TRBJ2-5,TRBV5-1,TRBD1,.,CASSLGEGGVKETQYF,TGCGCCAGCAGCTTAGGAGAAGGGGGCGTGAAAGAGACCCAGTACTTC
TRBJ2-5,TRBV5-6,TRBD1,.,CASRAGGVQETQYF,TGTGCCAGCCGGGCAGGGGGCGTGCAAGAGACCCAGTACTTC
TRBJ2-7,TRBV9,TRBD1,.,CASSSGLGTGRGEQYF,TGTGCCAGCAGCTCGGGTCTGGGGACAGGGCGTGGTGAGCAGTACTTC